One and the same sample provided the 29 T cell receptor beta chains below, sequenced in a study of T cells after posttransplantation cyclophosphamide. Using immunoSEQ multiplex PCR, the repertoire was profiled, and TCRdb retains in-frame clones only, with some absent. The sample holds roughly 7,400 clones, more than 90% seen once. The specimen sequenced was CD4+ T cells sorted from blood. These receptor sequences come from a woman in her 50s in good health and a related stem cell transplant donor.

J is TRBJ1-6 and V is TRBV11-2; D not resolved. The CDR3 is 15 residues long. Germline CDR1 and CDR2: SGHAT and FQNNGV. Trimming cost V 5 bases and J 6 bases, with 14 bases left between them. The chain's CDR3 is CASSPLGGFNSPLHF. CDR3 bases: TGTGCCAGCAGCCCCTTAGGAGGGTTTAATTCACCCCTCCACTTT. The variable domain in full, completed from reference TRBV11-2 and TRBJ1-6, reads EAGVAQSPRYKIIEKRQSVAFWCNPISGHATLYWYQQILGQGPKLLIQFQNNGVVDDSQLPKDRFSAERLKGVDSTLKIQPAKLEDSAVYLCASSPLGGFNSPLHFGNGTRLTVT.

This clone was observed a few times. V usage is TRBV5-1 and J usage is TRBJ2-5; TRBD2 matches at 7 bases. The CDR3 runs 14 residues. Germline CDR1 and CDR2: SGHRS and YFSETQ. V gave up 1 base and J gave up 2 bases; unmatched junction bases: 2. CDR3 residues: CASSLTSAQETQYF. The CDR3 nucleotides read TGCGCCAGCAGCTTGACTAGCGCACAAGAGACCCAGTACTTC.

In this sample, this clone turned up a few times. CDR3 bases: TGTGCCAGCAGCCTCGACAGGGGAAATGAGCAGTTCTTC. Its translation: CASSLDRGNEQFF. V gene TRBV7-8 combines with J gene TRBJ2-1; 8 bases map to TRBD1. CDR1 and CDR2 (germline): SGHVS, FQNEAQ. V lost 5 bases to trimming and J lost 7 bases; unmatched junction nucleotides: 4. The CDR3 runs to 13 residues.

V is TRBV19 and J is TRBJ1-6; a weak D match, TRBD1 (5 bases). The CDR3 spans 12 residues. The V gene lost 7 bases and the J gene lost 9 bases, with 10 bases spanning the gap. Germline CDR1 LNHDA, CDR2 SQIVND (reference sequence). The CDR3 spells CASTTRASPLHF. The CDR3 coding sequence is TGTGCCAGTACTACCAGGGCTTCACCCCTCCACTTT.

The J gene is TRBJ1-5, the V gene TRBV19; D gene uncertain. Germline V gene lookup returns CDR1 LNHDA and CDR2 SQIVND (reference sequence). The CDR3 length is 14 residues. V was cut by 3 bases and J by 1 base, with 7 bases left in between. DNA for the CDR3: TGTGCCAGTAGTATGGCGGTGAGCAATCAGCCCCAGCATTTT. Its translation is CASSMAVSNQPQHF.

Concerning this clone: No conserved phenylalanine or tryptophan is present at the end of the CDR3, so a read error is the likely explanation. It is unclear where the CDR3 begins or ends on the DNA, so no DNA is shown, and the CDR3 is as TCRdb lists it. J is TRBJ1-2 and V is TRBV5-2; the table's D call, TRBD1, has no DNA check behind it. TRBV5-2 is described as a pseudogene. Inclusive of both ends, the CDR3 amounts to 15 amino acids. The CDR3 region is CASKVTGDERPMATP.

The genes are TRBV28 and TRBJ1-3; 8 bases map to TRBD1. V lost 6 bases, J lost 0 bases, and 22 bases stayed unmatched. Germline V gene lookup returns CDR1 MDHEN and CDR2 SYDVKM. The CDR3 has 21 amino acids. The CDR3 region has the DNA TGTGCCAGCAGCCGACCAGGCCGGACAGGGAGTATTGGGTTCTCTGGAAACACCATATATTTT. It is translated as CASSRPGRTGSIGFSGNTIYF.

The CDR3 reads CASSGLRGTGELFF. CDR3 DNA sequence: TGCGCCAGCAGTGGACTGAGGGGGACCGGGGAGCTGTTTTTT. The gene calls are TRBV10-1 and TRBJ2-2, with D possibly being TRBD1 (6 bases). Trimming cost V 4 bases and J 5 bases, with 11 bases left between them. Germline V CDR1 and CDR2: WNHNN, SYGVQD (reference sequence). CDR3 size: 14 residues.

V gene TRBV5-6 combines with J gene TRBJ1-1; 7 bases are shared with TRBD1. Looked up from germline, CDR1 is SGHDT and CDR2 is YYEEEE. This CDR3 has 13 residues. Trimming at V came to 4 bases and at J to 4 bases, leaving 4 bases not matched to a gene. CDR3 coding DNA: TGTGCCAGCAGCCGACAGGGCACCACTGAAGCTTTCTTT. This translates into CASSRQGTTEAFF.

CDR3 bases: TGTGCCAGCAGCCGGGGACTAGCGGGGATCGAGCAGTACTTC. Protein product: CASSRGLAGIEQYF. The rearrangement uses TRBV5-6 and TRBJ2-7, with 13 bases matching TRBD2. Germline trimming cut 4 bases from V and 6 bases from J; bases unmatched to any gene: 4. CDR1 and CDR2 (germline): SGHDT, YYEEEE. The CDR3 is made up of 14 amino acids.

The rearrangement joins TRBV19 to TRBJ1-2, with no clear D. Germline V gene data show CDR1 as LNHDA and CDR2 as SQIVND (reference sequence). Between the trimmed V and J ends, which lost 9 bases and 6 bases, there was a span of 14 bases. This CDR3 contains 12 residues. This chain's CDR3 is CASARGGDGYTF. The DNA of the CDR3 is TGTGCCAGCGCGAGAGGAGGAGATGGCTACACCTTC. The variable domain in full, completed from reference TRBV19 and TRBJ1-2, reads DGGITQSPKYLFRKEGQNVTLSCEQNLNHDAMYWYRQDPGQGLRLIYYSQIVNDFQKGDIAEGYSVSREKKESFPLTVTSAQKNPTAFYLCASARGGDGYTFGSGTRLTVV.

This clone has more than one count but fewer than ten. The V and J genes are TRBV7-2 and TRBJ2-5; 7 bases line up with TRBD2. The V and J ends lost 6 bases and 5 bases, in that order; junction bases with no gene match: 15. The CDR3 length is 16 residues. Germline CDR1 SGHTA, CDR2 FQGNSA. CDR3 region: CASRNGLVGGGETQYF. The CDR3 DNA follows: TGTGCCAGCAGGAACGGACTAGTCGGGGGTGGCGAGACCCAGTACTTC.

The V gene is TRBV5-1, the J gene TRBJ1-6; D might be TRBD1 (6 bases). This CDR3 comprises 15 residues. Trimming removed 0 bases from V and 7 bases from J, with 11 bases in between. Germline values: CDR1 SGHRS, CDR2 YFSETQ. This chain's CDR3 is CASSLEQGENSPLHF. The CDR3 DNA sequence: TGCGCCAGCAGCTTGGAACAGGGTGAGAATTCACCCCTCCACTTT.

The chain couples TRBV11-2 to TRBJ2-7; D may be TRBD2 (6 bases). The V gene's germline CDR1 is SGHAT and CDR2 FQNNGV. V lost 3 bases and J 7 bases, leaving 19 bases between the germline ends. This CDR3 spans 15 amino acids. CDR3 sequence (DNA): TGTGCCAGCAGCTTCCTTCGGGACTTCTATGGGGAGCAGTACTTC. Translated: CASSFLRDFYGEQYF.

The chain has TRBV25-1 and TRBJ1-4, with no clear D. Per the germline V gene, CDR1 is MGHDK and CDR2 is SYGVNS. Trimming stripped 1 base from V and 5 bases from J, with 8 bases between. This CDR3 region has 14 residues. The CDR3 region has the DNA TGTGCCAGCAGTGAATCTCTCGTGAATGAAAAACTGTTTTTT. Amino acids: CASSESLVNEKLFF.

The chain has TRBV6-1 and TRBJ1-5; possibly TRBD1 for D (5 bases). CDR1 and CDR2 (germline): MNHNS, SASEGT. The CDR3 totals 14 residues. The V and J ends lost 8 bases and 4 bases respectively, with 15 bases between them. The chain's CDR3 is CASHFGGGNQPQHF. Written as DNA, the CDR3 is TGTGCCAGCCACTTCGGGGGGGGGAATCAGCCCCAGCATTTT.

The rearrangement links TRBV7-9 to TRBJ2-3; no clear D gene. This CDR3 region has 14 residues. Germline values: CDR1 SEHNR, CDR2 FQNEAQ (reference sequence). V shed 5 bases and J shed 1 base, with 10 bases lying between them. CDR3 residues: CASSPNTGTDTQYF. CDR3 nucleotides: TGTGCCAGCAGCCCCAATACAGGCACAGATACGCAGTATTTT.

This sequence joins TRBV5-4 and TRBJ2-2; maybe TRBD2 (5 bases). Trimming cost V 5 bases and J 4 bases, with 9 bases left between them. Germline V gene lookup returns CDR1 SGHNT and CDR2 YYREEE (reference sequence). The length of the CDR3 is 13 residues. CDR3 in DNA: TGTGCCAGCAGGGAGGACCCCACCGGGGAGCTGTTTTTT. This encodes CASREDPTGELFF. The variable domain in full, with the rest retrieved from reference TRBV5-4 and TRBJ2-2, is ETGVTQSPTHLIKTRGQQVTLRCSSQSGHNTVSWYQQALGQGPQFIFQYYREEENGRGNFPPRFSGLQFPNYSSELNVNALELDDSALYLCASREDPTGELFFGEGSRLTVL.

In nucleotides, the CDR3 is TGCGCCAGCAGCCAGGGACAGGGGGCGGGGGAGACCCAGTACTTC. Its translation: CASSQGQGAGETQYF. The chain couples TRBV4-1 to TRBJ2-5; 12 nucleotides line up with TRBD1. Germline V gives CDR1 MGHRA, CDR2 YSYEKL. Losses at the gene ends were 3 bases for V and 5 bases for J; bases not matched to a gene: 4. The CDR3 length is 15 residues.

This rearrangement joins TRBV19 to TRBJ2-7, with a possible D match to TRBD1 (6 bases). V shed 4 bases and J shed 9 bases, with 19 bases lying between them. Per the germline V gene, CDR1 is LNHDA and CDR2 is SQIVND (reference sequence). This CDR3 is 14 amino acids long. The DNA of the CDR3 is TGTGCCAGTAGTAATACCGGGACACTAAGCGGGCAGTACTTC. Protein: CASSNTGTLSGQYF. The full variable domain, with the rest looked up from reference TRBV19 and TRBJ2-7, is DGGITQSPKYLFRKEGQNVTLSCEQNLNHDAMYWYRQDPGQGLRLIYYSQIVNDFQKGDIAEGYSVSREKKESFPLTVTSAQKNPTAFYLCASSNTGTLSGQYFGPGTRLTVT.

The chain is built from TRBV7-3 and TRBJ2-2, with D maybe TRBD1 (5 bases). Per germline, CDR1 SGHTA and CDR2 FQGTGA. V shed 2 bases and J shed 5 bases, with 12 bases lying between them. CDR3 size: 15 residues. CDR3 sequence: CASSLGAQETGELFF. As DNA, the CDR3 is TGTGCCAGCAGCTTAGGGGCACAGGAAACCGGGGAGCTGTTTTTT.

This clone was seen once. The chain couples TRBV7-9 to TRBJ2-5; 11 nucleotides agree with TRBD2. Per the germline V gene, CDR1 is SEHNR and CDR2 is FQNEAQ (reference sequence). V was pared by 4 bases and J by 1 base, with 5 bases of the junction left unmatched. This CDR3 has 16 residues. CDR3 protein: CASSWTSGLLQETQYF. CDR3 coding DNA: TGTGCCAGCAGCTGGACTAGCGGGCTTCTCCAAGAGACCCAGTACTTC.

J is TRBJ1-5 and V is TRBV6-5; 10 nucleotides line up with TRBD1. CDR3 length equals 15 residues. CDR1 and CDR2 (germline): MNHEY, SVGAGI. V gave up 5 bases and J gave up 2 bases; unmatched junction bases: 3. For the CDR3, the DNA is TGTGCCAGCAGTAAGACAGGGGGCCGCAATCAGCCCCAGCATTTT. Translation gives CASSKTGGRNQPQHF.

The gene calls are TRBV5-4 and TRBJ2-7; D unclear. V was clipped by 7 bases and J by 6 bases, with 14 bases between them. The CDR3 is made up of 12 amino acids. Germline V gene data show CDR1 as SGHNT and CDR2 as YYREEE (reference sequence). The CDR3 bases are TGTGCCAGCGGGCCCAGGTCGTCCGAGCAGTACTTC. Its protein is CASGPRSSEQYF.

This chain connects TRBV28 to TRBJ1-1; TRBD1 might be the D (5 bases). V was trimmed by 8 bases and J by 0 bases, leaving 19 bases between them. The CDR3 loop spans 16 amino acids. Germline lookup yields CDR1 MDHEN and CDR2 SYDVKM. The CDR3 here is CASHKGPRFMNTEAFF. In DNA, the CDR3 is TGTGCCAGCCACAAGGGGCCTAGATTTATGAACACTGAAGCTTTCTTT.

V is TRBV7-8 and J is TRBJ2-7; D might be TRBD1 (5 bases). V dropped 3 bases and J dropped 5 bases, with 11 bases sitting between them. This CDR3 spans 13 amino acids. Germline values: CDR1 SGHVS, CDR2 FQNEAQ. The CDR3 sequence is CASSLADIHEQYF. Here the CDR3 DNA reads TGTGCCAGCAGCTTGGCGGACATCCACGAGCAGTACTTC.

This chain connects TRBV11-2 to TRBJ2-7; 7 bases map to TRBD2. The CDR3 is 15 amino acids. J was trimmed by 2 bases and V by 5 bases; bases with no gene match: 9. Germline CDR1 and CDR2: SGHAT and FQNNGV. CDR3 nucleotides: TGTGCCAGCAGCGCCGTGGTCGGGGGGACCTACGAGCAGTACTTC. Its protein is CASSAVVGGTYEQYF.

The rearrangement links TRBV5-4 to TRBJ2-5; TRBD1 might be the D (5 bases). Trimming stripped 0 bases from V and 4 bases from J, with 13 bases between. CDR3 size: 15 residues. Looked up from germline, CDR1 is SGHNT and CDR2 is YYREEE (reference sequence). The CDR3 here is CASSLAQVRGETQYF. For the CDR3, the DNA is TGTGCCAGCAGCTTGGCACAGGTTAGGGGAGAGACCCAGTACTTC.

In nucleotides, the CDR3 is TGTGCCAGCAGTTTACAGGTGGGCTTCGAACACAATGAGCAGTTCTTC. Its translation: CASSLQVGFEHNEQFF. The chain joins TRBV28 to TRBJ2-1; D ambiguous. Trimming took 2 bases from V and 5 from J, leaving 16 bases between them. Germline CDR1 and CDR2: MDHEN and SYDVKM. CDR3 length equals 16 residues.